Following are 31 T cell receptor beta chains from one sample sequenced in a study of graft-versus-host responses after intestinal transplantation. Data came from immunoSEQ multiplex PCR; TCRdb stores just in-frame clones and leaves some out. Here the sample spans about 40,000 clones, less than 95% being singletons. The sequencing here drew on PBMCs, taken approximately 320 days after intestinal transplant. These TCRs come from a human patient who received an intestinal transplant, so some T cells may come from the graft donor.

The chain is built from TRBV4-1 and TRBJ2-2; the D call may be TRBD1 or TRBD2 (5 bases each). This CDR3 has 14 residues. In germline, CDR1 is MGHRA, CDR2 YSYEKL. Trimming left V 4 bases short and J 4 bases short, with 10 bases between. This CDR3 is CASSPGTGTGELFF. The CDR3 DNA reads as TGCGCCAGCAGCCCGGGAACAGGCACCGGGGAGCTGTTTTTT.

This chain connects TRBV28 to TRBJ2-5; 11 nucleotides align to TRBD1. Trimming took 10 bases from V and 9 from J; bases not matched to a gene: 13. The CDR3 loop spans 14 amino acids. The germline V gene encodes CDR1 MDHEN and CDR2 SYDVKM. The CDR3 here is CAIKSGTGGKAQYF. CDR3 DNA: TGTGCCATAAAATCCGGGACAGGGGGAAAGGCCCAGTACTTC.

The gene calls are TRBV6-1 and TRBJ2-5; 9 nucleotides match TRBD2. Germline-derived CDR1 and CDR2 are MNHNS and SASEGT. This CDR3 region has 17 residues. V shed 0 bases, J shed 6 bases, and the junction held 11 bases outside the gene matches. CDR3 DNA sequence: TGTGCCAGCAGTGAAGCACTAGCGGGTCTGAGTGGGAAGACCCAGTACTTC. This translates into CASSEALAGLSGKTQYF.

V usage is TRBV5-1 and J usage is TRBJ2-1; 10 bases are shared with TRBD2. The germline gives CDR1 SGHRS, CDR2 YFSETQ. The CDR3 runs 14 residues. The ends lost 4 bases at V and 8 bases at J; junction bases unmatched: 6. The CDR3 reads CASSPRAGGDEQFF. CDR3 nucleotides: TGCGCCAGCAGCCCCAGAGCGGGGGGGGATGAGCAGTTCTTC.

The chain combines TRBV21-1 with TRBJ2-7; TRBD1 reflects the table's D call only, with no check against the DNA. TRBV21-1 is deemed a pseudogene. This CDR3 has 18 residues. The CDR3 loop reads CASSTYGTGGLNSYEQYF. The CDR3 DNA follows: TGTGCCAGCAGCACCTACGGGACAGGGGGCTTAAATTCCTACGAGCAGTACTTC.

The genes are TRBV28 and TRBJ2-7, with D possibly matching TRBD2 (6 bases). V lost 3 bases to trimming and J lost 1 base, with 10 bases between them. CDR3 size: 14 residues. Germline-derived CDR1 and CDR2 are MDHEN and SYDVKM. In DNA, the CDR3 is TGTGCCAGCAGTTTGTTTGGGAGGTCCTACGAGCAGTACTTC. This sequence encodes CASSLFGRSYEQYF.

The chain recombines TRBV4-1 with TRBJ2-6; D may be TRBD2 (5 bases). CDR1 is MGHRA and CDR2 is YSYEKL in the germline V gene. This CDR3 region has 18 residues. Deletions cut 4 bases from V and 0 bases from J, with 16 bases between. CDR3 amino acids: CASSLPTRGRSGANVLTF. For the CDR3, the DNA is TGCGCCAGCAGCCTCCCGACCCGGGGTCGCTCTGGGGCCAACGTCCTGACTTTC.

This rearrangement joins TRBV18 to TRBJ2-7; possible D gene TRBD2, 5 bases. V was cut by 3 bases and J by 1 base, with 13 bases left in between. CDR3 length: 15 amino acids. Germline CDR1 is KGHSH and CDR2 is LQKENI. In DNA, the CDR3 is TGTGCCAGCTCACCCGCCCCAGCGGATTCCTACGAGCAGTACTTC. This translates into CASSPAPADSYEQYF.

V is TRBV12-2 and J is TRBJ2-5. TRBV12-2 represents a pseudogene. This CDR3 is 16 amino acids long. The CDR3: CASRLAPRHMQETQYF. CDR3 nucleotide sequence: TGTGCAAGTCGCTTAGCTCCTCGGCATATGCAAGAGACCCAGTACTTC.

The chain links TRBV6-1 to TRBJ2-2, with 8 nucleotides matching TRBD2. V trimming: 6 bases; J trimming: 5 bases; junction bases outside the gene matches: 5. CDR3 length equals 14 residues. The germline gives CDR1 MNHNS, CDR2 SASEGT. The CDR3, as DNA: TGTGCCAGCAGCCGCGCTAGCGGGACCGGGGAGCTGTTTTTT. Translated, it gives CASSRASGTGELFF.

This chain uses TRBV5-1 with TRBJ1-1; TRBD1 aligns across 7 bases. The germline CDR1 and CDR2 sequences are SGHRS and YFSETQ. Trimming took 4 bases from V and 3 from J; bases not matched to a gene: 12. The CDR3 consists of 16 residues. This CDR3 reads CASSGTSGTAYTEAFF. CDR3 bases: TGCGCCAGCAGCGGCACCTCCGGGACAGCTTACACTGAAGCTTTCTTT.

The rearrangement links TRBV27 to TRBJ2-7; D not certain. The CDR3 is 14 residues long. Germline assignment: CDR1 MNHEY and CDR2 SMNVEV (reference sequence). Trimming cost V 2 bases and J 0 bases, with 8 bases left between them. The CDR3 reads CASSLGGSSYEQYF. In nucleotides, the CDR3 is TGTGCCAGCAGTTTAGGTGGCAGCTCCTACGAGCAGTACTTC.

J is TRBJ2-5 and V is TRBV6-6; perhaps TRBD1 as D (5 bases). Trimming pared 2 bases from V and 4 bases from J, leaving 11 bases between. The germline CDR1 and CDR2 sequences are MNHNY and SVGAGI (reference sequence). The CDR3 runs to 14 residues. The chain's CDR3 is CASSYPARGETQYF. The CDR3 bases are TGTGCCAGCAGTTACCCAGCTAGGGGAGAGACCCAGTACTTC.

This chain connects TRBV7-6 to TRBJ1-4, with a weak D call TRBD1 (6 bases). The V gene lost 6 bases and the J gene lost 6 bases, with 17 bases spanning the gap. The CDR3 runs to 15 residues. CDR1 and CDR2 (germline): SGHVS, FNYEAQ. The CDR3 is CASSYKQGEDEKLFF. CDR3 sequence (DNA): TGTGCCAGCAGTTATAAACAGGGAGAGGATGAAAAACTGTTTTTT.

The rearrangement links TRBV6-1 to TRBJ2-7, with TRBD1 as a possible D gene (6 bases). The germline CDR1 and CDR2 sequences are MNHNS and SASEGT. The V end lost 6 bases, the J end lost 9 bases, and 9 bases lay between the germline ends. The CDR3 has 10 amino acids. The DNA of the CDR3 is TGTGCCAGCAGGGACAGTGGGCAGTACTTC. Its translation: CASRDSGQYF.

The genes are TRBV5-1 and TRBJ2-3, with 9 bases aligning to TRBD1. V shed 3 bases and J 9 bases; nucleotides not matched to a gene: 23. There are 19 residues in the CDR3. CDR1 is SGHRS and CDR2 is YFSETQ in the germline V gene. The CDR3 DNA is TGCGCCAGCAGCTCGGACCGGGACAGGGACGGTCACATTCAGGGGACGCAGTATTTT. The encoded protein is CASSSDRDRDGHIQGTQYF.

The chain couples TRBV7-9 to TRBJ2-1; D is unresolved. Germline V gives CDR1 SEHNR, CDR2 FQNEAQ (reference sequence). The CDR3 runs 15 residues. Trimming took 0 bases from V and 7 from J, leaving 13 bases between them. CDR3 protein: CASSLAGIGTNEQFF. CDR3 sequence (DNA): TGTGCCAGCAGCTTAGCAGGGATCGGTACAAATGAGCAGTTCTTC.

The rearrangement uses TRBV6-1 and TRBJ1-1, with unresolved D. CDR3 length: 14 residues. Trimming took 2 bases from V and 3 from J, leaving 10 bases between them. Germline assignment: CDR1 MNHNS and CDR2 SASEGT. The CDR3 sequence is CASSESLTDTEAFF. CDR3 nucleotides: TGTGCCAGCAGTGAATCTTTGACTGACACTGAAGCTTTCTTT.

This chain uses TRBV5-1 with TRBJ2-5; TRBD2 aligns across 12 bases. CDR3 size: 15 residues. CDR1 is SGHRS, CDR2 YFSETQ, per germline. V trimming: 2 bases; J trimming: 2 bases; junction bases outside the gene matches: 1. The CDR3: CASSFGTSGQETQYF. CDR3 in DNA: TGCGCCAGCAGCTTCGGGACTAGCGGGCAAGAGACCCAGTACTTC.

The rearrangement joins TRBV29-1 to TRBJ2-7; weak D call: TRBD2 (7 bases). There are 12 residues in the CDR3. Germline CDR1 reads SQVTM; CDR2 reads ANQGSEA. V lost 7 bases, J lost 4 bases, and 14 bases lay in between. Here the CDR3 DNA reads TGCAGCGCGGGGGGCCAAGGGTACGAGCAGTACTTC. Its translation: CSAGGQGYEQYF.

The V call is TRBV6-5, the J call TRBJ2-5, with D uncertain. Looked up from germline, CDR1 is MNHEY and CDR2 is SVGAGI. Trimming took off 7 bases at V and 0 bases at J, with 15 bases between the two ends. CDR3 size: 15 residues. In DNA, the CDR3 is TGTGCCAGCAAAATTAAGGGCACTCACCAAGAGACCCAGTACTTC. It specifies CASKIKGTHQETQYF.

The J gene is TRBJ1-5, the V gene TRBV5-1, with 7 bases that match TRBD1. The CDR3 extends over 14 amino acids. In germline, CDR1 is SGHRS, CDR2 YFSETQ. V was clipped by 5 bases and J by 1 base; unmatched bases: 3. CDR3 sequence: CASRGTESNQPQHF. The CDR3 DNA sequence: TGCGCCAGCAGAGGGACAGAAAGCAATCAGCCCCAGCATTTT.

This clone has just one count. The chain combines TRBV5-1 with TRBJ2-3, with 8 nucleotides matching TRBD1. Per germline, CDR1 SGHRS and CDR2 YFSETQ. The CDR3 totals 15 residues. J lost 0 bases, V lost 4 bases, and 4 bases had no gene match. CDR3 DNA sequence: TGCGCCAGCAGCCCTGGGGACAGGAGCACAGATACGCAGTATTTT. It codes for CASSPGDRSTDTQYF.

The genes are TRBV5-6 and TRBJ1-4; 7 positions agree with TRBD1. V shed 2 bases, J shed 4 bases, and the junction held 5 bases outside the gene matches. The CDR3 is made up of 15 amino acids. CDR1 and CDR2 (germline): SGHDT, YYEEEE. The CDR3 region has the DNA TGTGCCAGCAGCTTCCTACAGGGGATTAATGAAAAACTGTTTTTT. Amino acid sequence: CASSFLQGINEKLFF.

V is TRBV29-1 and J is TRBJ2-7, with 8 positions matching TRBD1. The CDR3 length is 15 residues. Trimming cost V 4 bases and J 0 bases; bases outside gene matches: 8. CDR1 and CDR2 (germline): SQVTM, ANQGSEA. The CDR3 DNA reads as TGCAGCGTTGCAGGGACAGGAGGGCACTCCTACGAGCAGTACTTC. Protein sequence: CSVAGTGGHSYEQYF.

The chain employs TRBV2 and TRBJ2-3; 7 nucleotides align to TRBD2. Per the germline V gene, CDR1 is SNHLY and CDR2 is FYNNEI. This CDR3 spans 17 amino acids. V lost 4 bases and J lost 0; bases outside the gene matches: 10. The chain's CDR3 is CASSAKRGLSSTDTQYF. The CDR3 DNA is TGTGCCAGCAGTGCCAAGCGGGGCCTTTCTAGCACAGATACGCAGTATTTT.

This rearrangement joins TRBV13 to TRBJ2-2; TRBD1 aligns across 11 bases. Trimming cost V 0 bases and J 7 bases; bases outside gene matches: 1. Germline CDR1 and CDR2: PRHDT and FYEKMQ (reference sequence). The CDR3 runs to 15 residues. The CDR3 spells CASSLGDRGHGELFF. Here the CDR3 DNA reads TGTGCCAGCAGCTTAGGGGACAGGGGGCACGGGGAGCTGTTTTTT.

The gene calls are TRBV7-2 and TRBJ2-7, with 7 bases that match TRBD1. This CDR3 contains 14 residues. Germline CDR1 is SGHTA and CDR2 is FQGNSA. With 4 bases clipped from V and 4 bases from J, the junction kept 7 bases outside the gene matches. The CDR3 loop is CASSYYRGPYEQYF. The CDR3 coding sequence is TGTGCCAGCAGCTACTACAGGGGCCCTTACGAGCAGTACTTC.

The rearrangement links TRBV5-6 to TRBJ1-6, with D uncertain. The germline V and J ends were trimmed by 0 bases and 3 bases, with 7 bases remaining between them. The CDR3 is 15 residues long. CDR1 and CDR2 from the germline V gene are SGHDT and YYEEEE. The CDR3 here is CASSLEGSYNSPLHF. In DNA, the CDR3 is TGTGCCAGCAGCTTGGAAGGGAGCTATAATTCACCCCTCCACTTT.

The rearrangement joins TRBV6-5 to TRBJ1-5; no firm D call. This CDR3 is 14 amino acids long. In germline, CDR1 is MNHEY, CDR2 SVGAGI. Trimming took off 6 bases at V and 2 bases at J, with 11 bases between the two ends. The CDR3 nucleotides read TGTGCCAGCAGCCCCTACGCGGGCAATCAGCCCCAGCATTTT. It specifies CASSPYAGNQPQHF.

The V and J genes are TRBV9 and TRBJ2-2, with a tentative D call TRBD2 (5 bases). Germline assignment: CDR1 SGDLS and CDR2 YYNGEE. V was shortened by 2 bases and J by 5 bases, with 7 bases between the two germline ends. The CDR3 spans 13 residues. The CDR3 sequence is CASSVSGTGELFF. The CDR3 coding sequence is TGTGCCAGCAGCGTCAGCGGAACCGGGGAGCTGTTTTTT.